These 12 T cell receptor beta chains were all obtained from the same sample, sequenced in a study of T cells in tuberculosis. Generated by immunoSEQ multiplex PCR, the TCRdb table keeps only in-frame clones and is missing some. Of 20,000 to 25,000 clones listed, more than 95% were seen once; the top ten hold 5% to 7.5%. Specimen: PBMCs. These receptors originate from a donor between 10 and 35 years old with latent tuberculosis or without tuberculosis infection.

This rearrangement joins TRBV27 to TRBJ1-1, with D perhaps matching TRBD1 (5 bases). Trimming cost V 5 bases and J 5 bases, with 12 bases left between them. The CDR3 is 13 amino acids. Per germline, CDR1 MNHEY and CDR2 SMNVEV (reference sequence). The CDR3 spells CASSNGARTEAFF. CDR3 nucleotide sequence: TGTGCCAGCAGTAATGGGGCCCGGACTGAAGCTTTCTTT.

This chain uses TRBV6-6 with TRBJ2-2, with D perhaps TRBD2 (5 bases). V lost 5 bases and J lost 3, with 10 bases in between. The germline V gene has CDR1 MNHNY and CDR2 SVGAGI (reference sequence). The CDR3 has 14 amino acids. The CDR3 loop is CASSISGDTGELFF. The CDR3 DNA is TGTGCCAGCAGTATATCCGGGGACACCGGGGAGCTGTTTTTT.

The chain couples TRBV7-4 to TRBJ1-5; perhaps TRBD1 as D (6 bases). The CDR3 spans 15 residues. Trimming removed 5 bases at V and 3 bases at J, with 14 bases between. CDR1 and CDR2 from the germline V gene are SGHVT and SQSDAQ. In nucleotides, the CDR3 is TGTGCCAGCAGCCTGTTGACAGGAATCAATCAGCCCCAGCATTTT. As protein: CASSLLTGINQPQHF.

The CDR3 DNA is TGTGCCAGCAGCTTCAGGTCCAGGAATGAAAAACTGTTTTTT. Protein sequence: CASSFRSRNEKLFF. The chain recombines TRBV5-6 with TRBJ1-4; D not resolved. In germline, CDR1 is SGHDT, CDR2 YYEEEE. Trimming shortened V by 2 bases and J by 5 bases, and 10 bases separated the two germline ends. The CDR3 has 14 amino acids.

The CDR3 reads CSVDTWGGPNNYGYTF. CDR3 coding DNA: TGCAGCGTCGACACTTGGGGGGGGCCGAATAACTATGGCTACACCTTC. The chain combines TRBV29-1 with TRBJ1-2; TRBD1 might be the D (6 bases). Trimming stripped 6 bases from V and 1 base from J, with 21 bases between. CDR1 and CDR2 (germline): SQVTM, ANQGSEA. The CDR3 loop spans 16 amino acids. The full variable domain, rest sourced from reference TRBV29-1 and TRBJ1-2, is SAVISQKPSRDICQRGTSLTIQCQVDSQVTMMFWYRQQPGQSLTLIATANQGSEATYESGFVIDKFPISRPNLTFSTLTVSNMSPEDSSIYLCSVDTWGGPNNYGYTFGSGTRLTVV.

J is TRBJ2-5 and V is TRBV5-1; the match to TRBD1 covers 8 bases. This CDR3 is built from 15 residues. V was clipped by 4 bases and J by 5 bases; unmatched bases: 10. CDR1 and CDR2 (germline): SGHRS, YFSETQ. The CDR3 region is CASSHRTGGMETQYF. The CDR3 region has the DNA TGCGCCAGCAGCCACAGAACAGGGGGTATGGAGACCCAGTACTTC.

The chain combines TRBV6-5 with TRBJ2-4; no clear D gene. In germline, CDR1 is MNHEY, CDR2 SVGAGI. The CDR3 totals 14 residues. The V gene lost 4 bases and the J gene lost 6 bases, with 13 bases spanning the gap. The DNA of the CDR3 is TGTGCCAGCAGTTCATCTAGGTCAACAAACATTCAGTACTTC. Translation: CASSSSRSTNIQYF.

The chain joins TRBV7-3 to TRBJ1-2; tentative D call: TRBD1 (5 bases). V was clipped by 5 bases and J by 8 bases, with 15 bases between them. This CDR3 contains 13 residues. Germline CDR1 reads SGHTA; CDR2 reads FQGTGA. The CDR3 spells CASSPSGGEGYTF. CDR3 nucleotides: TGTGCCAGCAGCCCTTCGGGAGGGGAGGGCTACACCTTC.

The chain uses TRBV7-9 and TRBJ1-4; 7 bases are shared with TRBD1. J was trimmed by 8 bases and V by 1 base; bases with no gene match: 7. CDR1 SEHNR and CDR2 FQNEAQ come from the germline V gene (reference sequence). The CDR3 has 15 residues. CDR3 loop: CASSLDRGVKEKLFF. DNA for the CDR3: TGTGCCAGCAGCTTAGACAGGGGTGTAAAGGAAAAACTGTTTTTT.

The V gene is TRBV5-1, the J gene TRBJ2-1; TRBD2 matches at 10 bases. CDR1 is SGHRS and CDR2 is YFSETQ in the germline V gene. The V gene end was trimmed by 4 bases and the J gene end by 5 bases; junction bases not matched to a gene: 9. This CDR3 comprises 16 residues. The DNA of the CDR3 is TGCGCCAGCAGCCAGGGACTAGCGCTCGCCCACAATGAGCAGTTCTTC. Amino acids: CASSQGLALAHNEQFF.

CDR3 residues: CASSQNRGLFYGYTF. The DNA of the CDR3 is TGTGCCAGCAGTCAGAACAGGGGGCTTTTCTATGGCTACACCTTC. The chain joins TRBV2 to TRBJ1-2; 9 positions match TRBD1. This CDR3 is built from 15 residues. V shed 5 bases, J shed 4 bases, and the junction held 8 bases outside the gene matches. Germline V gene data show CDR1 as SNHLY and CDR2 as FYNNEI.

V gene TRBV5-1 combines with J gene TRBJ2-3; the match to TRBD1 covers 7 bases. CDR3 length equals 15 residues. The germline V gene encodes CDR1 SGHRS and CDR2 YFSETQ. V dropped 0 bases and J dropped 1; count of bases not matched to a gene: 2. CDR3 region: CASSLDGTGTDTQYF. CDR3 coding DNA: TGCGCCAGCAGCTTGGACGGGACAGGCACAGATACGCAGTATTTT.